The 8 T cell receptor beta chains reported below all come from one sample, sequenced in a study of long-term antiretroviral therapy in people with HIV. They ran version v3.0 of the immunoSEQ assay at survey level. Data came from immunoSEQ multiplex PCR; TCRdb stores just in-frame clones and leaves some out. The sample carries 25,000 to 35,000 clones, 86% recorded once. The sample here was unsorted PBMCs, taken 0.8 years after starting antiretroviral therapy. These receptors all come from a young woman with HIV.

This clone appeared a single time. The chain uses TRBV7-6 and TRBJ1-4; D may be TRBD1 (5 bases). V lost 3 bases and J lost 12, with 11 bases in between. This CDR3 spans 12 amino acids. The germline gives CDR1 SGHVS, CDR2 FNYEAQ. The CDR3 sequence: CASSLSGAELFF. DNA for the CDR3: TGTGCCAGCAGCTTGTCCGGGGCCGAACTGTTTTTT.

J is TRBJ1-2 and V is TRBV7-8, with no clear D. Trimming removed 1 base at V and 2 bases at J, with 20 bases between. The CDR3 consists of 18 residues. The V gene's germline CDR1 is SGHVS and CDR2 FQNEAQ. As DNA, the CDR3 is TGTGCCAGCAGCTTAGGTGGGAATTACCGCCTTCAAAACTATGGCTACACCTTC. Translation: CASSLGGNYRLQNYGYTF.

The V and J genes are TRBV7-2 and TRBJ2-2, with D maybe TRBD1 (6 bases). CDR1 is SGHTA, CDR2 FQGNSA, per germline. The V gene lost 6 bases and the J gene lost 6 bases, with 11 bases spanning the gap. This CDR3 contains 13 residues. CDR3 bases: TGTGCCAGCAGACCTCAGGGGCCCGGGGAGCTGTTTTTT. Its translation is CASRPQGPGELFF.

This clone is a singleton in its sample. As DNA, the CDR3 is TGTGCCAGCAGCCAAGATCGGTATGGCTACACCTTC. It codes for CASSQDRYGYTF. The gene calls are TRBV14 and TRBJ1-2; D is unclear. The V end lost 0 bases, the J end lost 5 bases, and 4 bases lay between the germline ends. From germline, CDR1 is SGHDN and CDR2 FVKESK. The CDR3 is 12 amino acids.

V gene TRBV9 combines with J gene TRBJ1-2; TRBD1 agrees at 8 bases. V lost 5 bases, J lost 5 bases, and 11 bases stayed unmatched. The CDR3 sequence is 15 residues long. Germline CDR1 is SGDLS and CDR2 is YYNGEE. The CDR3 sequence: CASSRPQGAYYGYTF. In nucleotides, the CDR3 is TGTGCCAGCAGTAGACCTCAGGGGGCTTATTATGGCTACACCTTC.

This chain connects TRBV5-6 to TRBJ1-1; weak D call: TRBD1 (6 bases). The CDR3 sequence is 14 residues long. From germline, CDR1 is SGHDT and CDR2 YYEEEE. V lost 3 bases to trimming and J lost 3 bases, with 12 bases between them. In nucleotides, the CDR3 is TGTGCCAGCAGCTGGGGGCAGGGGCACACTGAAGCTTTCTTT. Protein: CASSWGQGHTEAFF.

The chain employs TRBV29-1 and TRBJ2-1; D is ambiguous. The CDR3 covers 15 residues. Germline V lookup: CDR1 SQVTM, CDR2 ANQGSEA. The germline V and J ends were trimmed by 5 bases and 5 bases, with 19 bases remaining between them. Written as DNA, the CDR3 is TGCAGCGTTCAGGATCCGGGCTTCTTAGACAATGAGCAGTTCTTC. This encodes CSVQDPGFLDNEQFF.

V is TRBV7-6 and J is TRBJ2-5; no definite D call. The CDR3 consists of 12 residues. V gave up 8 bases and J gave up 9 bases, with 16 bases separating them. CDR1 and CDR2 from the germline V gene are SGHVS and FNYEAQ. For the CDR3, the DNA is TGTGCCAGCTCCACCACCTCGGCGGCCCAGTACTTC. Translated, it gives CASSTTSAAQYF.